This TCR beta chain was profiled in a study of T-cell memory formation after mild COVID-19. Study background: TCR clusters showed largely donor specificity. Findings and limits, study-wide: Cross-reactive memory seemingly joined, as some responding clones were found in pre-infection memory. Clones that contracted from day 15 to 85 had balanced CD4/CD8; later expanders were CD4+ biased. Researchers report contracting CD4+ clones mostly in CM and EM, with CD8+ clones in EMRA.

Remarks on this clonotype: No antigen is known for it.

TCRdb ran MiXCR on the 5' RACE reads and lists one entry per CDR3 protein. Of roughly 100,000 distinct CDR3 sequences in the sample, 10% to 15% were seen once. In germline, CDR1 is SGHVS, CDR2 FQNEAQ. V was pared by 0 bases and J by 1 base, with 5 bases of the junction left unmatched. The length of the CDR3 is 16 residues. This chain uses TRBV7-8 with TRBJ2-5, with 7 nucleotides matching TRBD1. The receptor's source is an adult woman who had mild COVID-19 (a few samples of this study predate the infection). Cell type and time point are not known. Specimen: PBMCs or a T cell subset sorted from them (not recorded which). CDR3 in DNA: TGTGCCAGCAGCTTAGCGTTGACAGGGATCCAAGAGACCCAGTACTTC. As protein: CASSLALTGIQETQYF.